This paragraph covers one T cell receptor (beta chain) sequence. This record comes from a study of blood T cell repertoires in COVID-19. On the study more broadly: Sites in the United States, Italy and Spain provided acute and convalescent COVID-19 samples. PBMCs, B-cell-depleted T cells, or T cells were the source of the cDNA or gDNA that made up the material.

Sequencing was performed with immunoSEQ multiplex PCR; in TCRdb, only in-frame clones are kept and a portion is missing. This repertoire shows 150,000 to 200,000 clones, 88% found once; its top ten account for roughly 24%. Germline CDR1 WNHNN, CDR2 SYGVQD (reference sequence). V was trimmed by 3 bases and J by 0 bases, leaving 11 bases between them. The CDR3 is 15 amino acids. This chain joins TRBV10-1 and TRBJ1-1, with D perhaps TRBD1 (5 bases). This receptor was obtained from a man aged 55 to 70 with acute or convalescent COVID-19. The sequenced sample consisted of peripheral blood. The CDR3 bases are TGCGCCAGCAGTGATGGGGGGTCCATGAACACTGAAGCTTTCTTT. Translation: CASSDGGSMNTEAFF.